Listed here is a single TCR beta chain. Antigen specificity is unknown. The CDR3 covers 15 residues. V lost 4 bases and J lost 2; bases outside the gene matches: 5. CDR1 is MDHEN and CDR2 is SYDVKM in the germline V gene. The data belong to a study of beta chain features in type 1 diabetes. Overall study findings and caveats: Researchers report that Type 1 diabetes patients had moderately but significantly shorter TCRB CDR3s across all four CD4+ subsets. PCR might show a preference for shorter templates, equally across patients and controls.

One heparinised blood draw, averaging about 116 mL, came from each donor. CD45RO/CCR7/CD25/CD127/CD95/CD27 staining was used to isolate CD4+ naive, central memory, regulatory and stem cell-like memory cells by sorting. The study reverse transcribed the entire isolated RNA, so it sequenced expressed TCRB transcripts. It was found that naive, central memory and regulatory T cell samples averaged about 3.57 million reads. Some clones are missing from TCRdb's copy, which holds only in-frame ones; the method was immunoSEQ multiplex PCR. This table holds 200,000 to 300,000 clones, roughly 11% found once. This TCR was recovered from a man aged 30 to 45 with type 1 diabetes. The sequenced sample consisted of naive CD4+ T cells from blood. The chain carries TRBV28 and TRBJ2-3; 8 bases agree with TRBD1. The chain's CDR3 is CASSSGQGVTDTQYF. In DNA, the CDR3 is TGTGCCAGCAGTTCAGGACAGGGCGTCACAGATACGCAGTATTTT.